Following are 12 T cell receptor beta chains from one sample sequenced in a study of blood T cell repertoires in COVID-19. Clones were read by immunoSEQ multiplex PCR, and TCRdb kept only the in-frame ones, dropping some. Of about 140,000 clones listed, 81% are singletons. The material sequenced was peripheral blood. The receptors come from a human donor in a cohort sampled during active COVID-19.

V and J are TRBV5-1 and TRBJ2-7; 11 nucleotides agree with TRBD1. CDR1 is SGHRS, CDR2 YFSETQ, per germline. The V segment lost 0 bases and the J segment 5 bases; nucleotides outside the gene matches: 4. The CDR3 is 15 residues long. The DNA of the CDR3 is TGCGCCAGCAGCTTGGATTGGACAGGGGGCAACGAGCAGTACTTC. Its translation: CASSLDWTGGNEQYF.

The chain joins TRBV5-1 to TRBJ2-7; no clear D. This CDR3 has 11 amino acids. Germline V gene sequence: CDR1 SGHRS, CDR2 YFSETQ. V gave up 5 bases and J gave up 6 bases, with 9 bases separating them. In DNA form, the CDR3 reads TGCGCCAGCAGGGAGTCTGGCGAGCAGTACTTC. It encodes CASRESGEQYF.

This chain links TRBV7-2 with TRBJ2-7, with 9 bases aligning to TRBD1. CDR3 size: 14 residues. J gave up 5 bases and V 4 bases, and 6 bases lay outside the gene matches. Germline CDR1 reads SGHTA; CDR2 reads FQGNSA. The chain's CDR3 is CASSSPGTGNEQYF. The CDR3 coding sequence is TGTGCCAGCAGCTCACCCGGGACAGGGAACGAGCAGTACTTC.

Details on this clone: The sample holds other DNA sequences that translate to the same CDR3. This chain uses TRBV28 with TRBJ1-4; D gene ambiguous. The V end lost 6 bases, the J end lost 4 bases, and 6 bases lay between the germline ends. This CDR3 has 12 residues. Germline CDR1 and CDR2: MDHEN and SYDVKM. CDR3 sequence: CASSSLNEKLFF. CDR3 in DNA: TGTGCCAGCAGCTCCCTTAATGAAAAACTGTTTTTT.

J is TRBJ1-4 and V is TRBV19; 7 positions match TRBD1. CDR3 size: 14 residues. V lost 8 bases and J lost 4; bases outside the gene matches: 7. Germline CDR1 LNHDA, CDR2 SQIVND (reference sequence). CDR3 bases: TGTGCCAGTTGCCGACAGGGCCTTAATGAAAAACTGTTTTTT. This codes for CASCRQGLNEKLFF.

This clone was seen once. The rearrangement joins TRBV18 to TRBJ1-2, with no clear D. V was shortened by 3 bases and J by 7 bases, with 15 bases between the two germline ends. Per the germline V gene, CDR1 is KGHSH and CDR2 is LQKENI. The CDR3 totals 14 residues. The DNA of the CDR3 is TGTGCCAGCTCACCTTCACGGGATGGTTCTGGCTACACCTTC. Translated: CASSPSRDGSGYTF.

This sequence joins TRBV4-1 and TRBJ1-4; D is perhaps TRBD1 (6 bases). CDR1 is MGHRA and CDR2 is YSYEKL in the germline V gene. With 4 bases removed from V and 5 bases from J, the gap between germline ends came to 17 bases. The CDR3 contains 16 residues. CDR3: CASSRGGRWLNEKLFF. The CDR3 DNA is TGCGCCAGCAGCCGGGGGGGGCGATGGTTAAATGAAAAACTGTTTTTT.

This clone was seen more than once but under ten times. The chain joins TRBV6-2 or TRBV6-3 to TRBJ1-4; TRBD1 aligns across 7 bases. The CDR3 has 16 amino acids. The germline gives CDR1 MNHEY, CDR2 SVGEGT. The V segment lost 4 bases and the J segment 5 bases; nucleotides outside the gene matches: 10. CDR3 loop: CASSSWTTGKNEKLFF. The CDR3, as DNA: TGTGCCAGCAGTTCCTGGACGACAGGGAAGAATGAAAAACTGTTTTTT.

The chain links TRBV6-5 to TRBJ2-3; 10 bases map to TRBD2. Germline values: CDR1 MNHEY, CDR2 SVGAGI. This CDR3 has 15 residues. V shed 0 bases, J shed 10 bases, and the junction held 7 bases outside the gene matches. CDR3 region: CASSYSSGLAPPQYF. The CDR3 coding sequence is TGTGCCAGCAGTTACTCATCGGGACTAGCGCCTCCGCAGTATTTT.

The V call is TRBV19, the J call TRBJ2-7; TRBD2 agrees at 8 bases. Germline V gene data show CDR1 as LNHDA and CDR2 as SQIVND (reference sequence). Losses at the gene ends were 3 bases for V and 0 bases for J; bases not matched to a gene: 10. This CDR3 comprises 17 residues. CDR3 in DNA: TGTGCCAGTAGTATCGCCGCCGGGACTAGGTCCTCCTACGAGCAGTACTTC. It encodes CASSIAAGTRSSYEQYF.

About this clone: Different DNA sequences within this sample yield the same CDR3. This chain connects TRBV19 to TRBJ2-7, with D perhaps matching TRBD2 (5 bases). The CDR3 covers 13 residues. Trimming took 1 base from V and 4 from J, leaving 8 bases between them. The germline gives CDR1 LNHDA, CDR2 SQIVND (reference sequence). In DNA, the CDR3 is TGTGCCAGTAGTATAGCAGGCGGGTACGAGCAGTACTTC. It is translated as CASSIAGGYEQYF.

In nucleotides, the CDR3 is TGTGCCGGGCTCAGACAGGGGGATACTGAAGCTTTCTTT. It is translated as CAGLRQGDTEAFF. The rearrangement links TRBV6-5 to TRBJ1-1; 9 bases match TRBD1. Germline CDR1 MNHEY, CDR2 SVGAGI. The CDR3 is 13 residues long. V lost 11 bases to trimming and J lost 5 bases; unmatched junction nucleotides: 9.